This T cell receptor beta chain comes out of a study of CD8+ T cells in alopecia areata. Per the germline V gene, CDR1 is SQVTM and CDR2 is ANQGSEA. V trimming: 6 bases; J trimming: 2 bases; junction bases outside the gene matches: 18. The CDR3 length is 18 residues. TCR sequencing used cDNA made by reverse transcription of extracted RNA. TCRdb's table, derived via immunoSEQ multiplex PCR, lists solely in-frame clones and lacks some. Seen here are 89,000 or so clones, roughly half observed once, and the top ten hold approximately 5.4%. The clonotype was recovered from a human donor with alopecia areata. The chain couples TRBV29-1 to TRBJ2-2, with 7 nucleotides matching TRBD2. Source material: NKG2D-high CD8+ T cells sorted from blood. CDR3 sequence: CSVLRPIGGDFNTGELFF. CDR3 bases: TGCAGCGTCCTACGTCCGATTGGGGGGGACTTTAACACCGGGGAGCTGTTTTTT.